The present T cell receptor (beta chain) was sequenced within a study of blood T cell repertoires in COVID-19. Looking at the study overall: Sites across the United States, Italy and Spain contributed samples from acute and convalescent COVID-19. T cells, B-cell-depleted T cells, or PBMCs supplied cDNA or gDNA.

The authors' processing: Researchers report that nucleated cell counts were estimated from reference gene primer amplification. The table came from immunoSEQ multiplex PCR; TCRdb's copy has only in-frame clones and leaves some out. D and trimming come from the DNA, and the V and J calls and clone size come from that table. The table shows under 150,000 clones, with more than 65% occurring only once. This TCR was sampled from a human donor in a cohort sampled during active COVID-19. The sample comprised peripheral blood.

In DNA, the CDR3 is TGTGCCAGCAGTTTATTACAGGGGAATTCACCCCTCCACTTT. Its protein product is CASSLLQGNSPLHF. The J gene is TRBJ1-6, the V gene TRBV27; 7 bases match TRBD1. The CDR3 consists of 14 residues. Trimming removed 1 base from V and 7 bases from J; junction bases left unmatched: 1. The germline gives CDR1 MNHEY, CDR2 SMNVEV (reference sequence).